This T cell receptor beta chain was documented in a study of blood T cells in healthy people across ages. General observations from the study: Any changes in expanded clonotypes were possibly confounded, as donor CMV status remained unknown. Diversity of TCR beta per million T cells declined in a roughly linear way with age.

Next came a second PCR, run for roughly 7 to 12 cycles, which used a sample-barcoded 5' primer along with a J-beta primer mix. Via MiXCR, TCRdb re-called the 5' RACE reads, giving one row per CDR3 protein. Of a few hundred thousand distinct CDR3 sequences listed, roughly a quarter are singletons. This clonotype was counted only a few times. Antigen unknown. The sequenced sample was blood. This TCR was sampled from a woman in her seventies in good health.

DNA of the CDR3: TGTGCCACCAAGGGCGGGCCGAAACAAGAAAAACTGTTTTTT. Its protein product is CATKGGPKQEKLFF. J is TRBJ1-4 and V is TRBV15, with D unclear. V was pared by 7 bases and J by 8 bases, with 17 bases between. The germline gives CDR1 LNHNV, CDR2 YYDKDF (reference sequence). This CDR3 has 14 residues.